The sequence of this T cell receptor (beta chain) was determined in a study of response to subunit inactivated influenza vaccine. Overall study results and limits: Seasonal influenza vaccination, on each occasion, was suggested by the authors to recruit few new T cells.

TCRdb itself ran the RT-PCR reads through MiXCR, one entry per CDR3 protein. The sample consists of roughly 790,000 distinct CDR3 sequences, 21% of them appearing once. This clonotype was seen only a few times. Its antigen is not known. V trimming: 5 bases; J trimming: 10 bases; junction bases outside the gene matches: 17. The CDR3 covers 17 residues. CDR1 SGHTA and CDR2 FQGNSA come from the germline V gene. The chain couples TRBV7-2 to TRBJ2-1; 10 bases align to TRBD2. The source is a man over 45 who received an inactivated influenza vaccine. Sample: PBMCs from blood, taken 5 days after vaccination. This chain's CDR3 is CASSPSGGLAGEGEQFF. DNA for the CDR3: TGTGCCAGCAGCCCTTCAGGTGGGCTAGCGGGGGAGGGGGAGCAGTTCTTC.